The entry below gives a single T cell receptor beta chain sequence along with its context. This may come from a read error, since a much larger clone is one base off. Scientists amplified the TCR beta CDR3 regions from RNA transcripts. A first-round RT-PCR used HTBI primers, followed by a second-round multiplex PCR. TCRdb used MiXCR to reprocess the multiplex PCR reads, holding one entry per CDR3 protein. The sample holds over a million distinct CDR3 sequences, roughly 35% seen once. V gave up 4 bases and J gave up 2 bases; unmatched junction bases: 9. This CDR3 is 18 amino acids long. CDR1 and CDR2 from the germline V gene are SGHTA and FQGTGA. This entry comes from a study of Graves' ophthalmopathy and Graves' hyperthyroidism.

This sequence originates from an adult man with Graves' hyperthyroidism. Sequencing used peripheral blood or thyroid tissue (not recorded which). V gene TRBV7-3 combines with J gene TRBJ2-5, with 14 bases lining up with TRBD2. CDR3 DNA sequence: TGTGCCAGCAGCTCCGGACTAGCGGGAGGTTCCGTTCAAGAGACCCAGTACTTC. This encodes CASSSGLAGGSVQETQYF.